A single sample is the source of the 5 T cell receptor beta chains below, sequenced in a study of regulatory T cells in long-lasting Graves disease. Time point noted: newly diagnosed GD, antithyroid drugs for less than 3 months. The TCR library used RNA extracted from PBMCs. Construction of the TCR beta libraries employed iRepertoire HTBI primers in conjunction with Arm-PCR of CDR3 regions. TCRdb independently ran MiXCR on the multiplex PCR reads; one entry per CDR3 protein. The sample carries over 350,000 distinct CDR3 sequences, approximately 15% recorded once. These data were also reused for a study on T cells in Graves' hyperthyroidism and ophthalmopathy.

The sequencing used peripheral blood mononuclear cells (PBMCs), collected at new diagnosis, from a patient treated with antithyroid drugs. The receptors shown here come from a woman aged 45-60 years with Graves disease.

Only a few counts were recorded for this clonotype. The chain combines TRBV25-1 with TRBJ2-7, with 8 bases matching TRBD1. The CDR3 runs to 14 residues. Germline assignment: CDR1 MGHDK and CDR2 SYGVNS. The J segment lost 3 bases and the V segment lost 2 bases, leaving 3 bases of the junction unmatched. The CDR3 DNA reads TGTGCCAGCAGTGAACGGACAGGGTACTACGAGCAGTACTTC. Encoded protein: CASSERTGYYEQYF.

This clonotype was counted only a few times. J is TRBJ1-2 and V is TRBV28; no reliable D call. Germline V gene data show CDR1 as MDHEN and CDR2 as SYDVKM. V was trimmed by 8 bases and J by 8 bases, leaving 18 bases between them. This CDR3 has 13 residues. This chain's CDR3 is CASGLPGVHGYTF. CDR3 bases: TGTGCCAGCGGGCTCCCCGGGGTTCACGGCTACACCTTC.

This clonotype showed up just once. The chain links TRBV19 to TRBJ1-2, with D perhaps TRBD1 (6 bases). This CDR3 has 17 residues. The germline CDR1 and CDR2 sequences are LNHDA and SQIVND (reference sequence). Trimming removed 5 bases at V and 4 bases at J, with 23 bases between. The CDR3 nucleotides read TGTGCCAGTAGTCCAGCGAATTGGGACACGGAGTTCTATGGCTACACCTTC. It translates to CASSPANWDTEFYGYTF.

CDR3 bases: TGTGCCAGCAGAAGACAGGGGGGGTTAGGGGTCGGTGAAGCTTTCTTT. Protein sequence: CASRRQGGLGVGEAFF. This rearrangement joins TRBV27 to TRBJ1-1, with 9 bases lining up with TRBD1. V trimming: 6 bases; J trimming: 7 bases; junction bases outside the gene matches: 15. The CDR3 is made up of 16 amino acids. Germline V gene data show CDR1 as MNHEY and CDR2 as SMNVEV (reference sequence).

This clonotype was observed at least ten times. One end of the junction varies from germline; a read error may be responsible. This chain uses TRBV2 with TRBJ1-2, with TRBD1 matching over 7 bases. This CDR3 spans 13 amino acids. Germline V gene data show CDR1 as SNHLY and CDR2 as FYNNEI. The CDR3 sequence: CASGTALNYGYAF. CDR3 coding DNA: TGTGCCAGCGGGACAGCCTTAAACTATGGCTACGCCTTC. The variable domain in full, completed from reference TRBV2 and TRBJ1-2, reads EPEVTQTPSHQVTQMGQEVILRCVPISNHLYFYWYRQILGQKVEFLVSFYNNEISEKSEIFDDQFSVERPDGSNFTLKIRSTKLEDSAMYFCASGTALNYGYAFGSGTRLTVV.